The next 19 T cell receptor beta chains were all read from a single sample in a study of T cells after yellow fever vaccination. Using its own MiXCR run on the 5' RACE reads, TCRdb lists one record per CDR3 protein. The table shows some 560,000 distinct CDR3 sequences, with roughly a fifth occurring only once. The sample here was PBMCs, taken 15 days after the yellow fever booster vaccination. The receptors were gathered from a man under 40 who received the YFV17D yellow fever vaccine.

This clonotype was counted between two and nine times. This chain uses TRBV30 with TRBJ2-5, with no clear D. The CDR3 loop spans 13 amino acids. Between the trimmed V and J ends, which lost 1 base and 1 base, there was a span of 7 bases. Germline assignment: CDR1 GTSNPN and CDR2 SVGIG (reference sequence). The CDR3 nucleotides read TGTGCCTGGAGTGGAATCAGCCAAGAGACCCAGTACTTC. This gives the protein CAWSGISQETQYF. Looking up the rest from reference TRBV30 and TRBJ2-5 gives the full variable domain: SQTIHQWPATLVQPVGSPLSLECTVEGTSNPNLYWYRQAAGRGLQLLFYSVGIGQISSEVPQNLSASRPQDRQFILSSKKLLLSDSGFYLCAWSGISQETQYFGPGTRLLVL.

Only a few counts were recorded for this clonotype. The V call is TRBV18, the J call TRBJ1-6; D gene uncertain. Germline V gene lookup returns CDR1 KGHSH and CDR2 LQKENI. The CDR3 loop spans 15 amino acids. With 4 bases removed from V and 7 bases from J, the gap between germline ends came to 14 bases. The CDR3 DNA follows: TGTGCCAGCTCACAGGGTATTTCGCCGAATTCACCCCTCCACTTT. Translating it yields CASSQGISPNSPLHF.

The J gene is TRBJ2-2, the V gene TRBV9, with D perhaps matching TRBD1 or TRBD2 (5 bases each). Germline loops: CDR1 SGDLS, CDR2 YYNGEE. V was shortened by 7 bases and J by 4 bases, with 17 bases between the two germline ends. This CDR3 region has 15 residues. CDR3 sequence (DNA): TGTGCCAGCTCAGCCGGGGACGGGACCACCGGGGAGCTGTTTTTT. Amino acids: CASSAGDGTTGELFF. The variable domain in full, completed from reference TRBV9 and TRBJ2-2, reads DSGVTQTPKHLITATGQRVTLRCSPRSGDLSVYWYQQSLDQGLQFLIQYYNGEERAKGNILERFSAQQFPDLHSELNLSSLELGDSALYFCASSAGDGTTGELFFGEGSRLTVL.

The rearrangement joins TRBV2 to TRBJ2-6; 9 nucleotides agree with TRBD2. The CDR3 extends over 22 amino acids. V lost 2 bases, J lost 4 bases, and 21 bases stayed unmatched. Germline-derived CDR1 and CDR2 are SNHLY and FYNNEI. DNA for the CDR3: TGTGCCAGCAGTGAACTTAGTGCGGGGGGGAAGCTCCTGGTTTCCGGGGCCAACGTCCTGACTTTC. It yields the protein CASSELSAGGKLLVSGANVLTF.

The chain links TRBV4-3 to TRBJ2-3, with D possibly being TRBD2 (6 bases). CDR3 length equals 15 residues. Germline V gene lookup returns CDR1 LGHNA and CDR2 YSLEER. The ends were cut back, 4 bases at V and 5 bases at J, with 16 bases in the middle. The CDR3 bases are TGCGCCAGCAGCCCGGGGGTTAGCGGACTAGATACGCAGTATTTT. It yields the protein CASSPGVSGLDTQYF.

V is TRBV5-4 and J is TRBJ2-2; 9 nucleotides match TRBD2. This CDR3 has 15 residues. The germline V gene encodes CDR1 SGHNT and CDR2 YYREEE (reference sequence). Trimming at V came to 3 bases and at J to 4 bases, leaving 4 bases not matched to a gene. Written as DNA, the CDR3 is TGTGCCAGCAGCTCTAGCGGGGTTTTCACCGGGGAGCTGTTTTTT. This translates into CASSSSGVFTGELFF. The full variable domain, completed using reference TRBV5-4 and TRBJ2-2, is ETGVTQSPTHLIKTRGQQVTLRCSSQSGHNTVSWYQQALGQGPQFIFQYYREEENGRGNFPPRFSGLQFPNYSSELNVNALELDDSALYLCASSSSGVFTGELFFGEGSRLTVL.

This sequence joins TRBV9 and TRBJ2-1; 14 bases agree with TRBD2. Germline V gives CDR1 SGDLS, CDR2 YYNGEE. The CDR3 has 17 amino acids. V lost 4 bases, J lost 4 bases, and 7 bases stayed unmatched. This CDR3 reads CASSFGGLAGAYNEQFF. The CDR3 region has the DNA TGTGCCAGCAGCTTTGGGGGACTAGCGGGGGCGTACAATGAGCAGTTCTTC. The full variable domain, with the rest looked up from reference TRBV9 and TRBJ2-1, is DSGVTQTPKHLITATGQRVTLRCSPRSGDLSVYWYQQSLDQGLQFLIQYYNGEERAKGNILERFSAQQFPDLHSELNLSSLELGDSALYFCASSFGGLAGAYNEQFFGPGTRLTVL.

This rearrangement joins TRBV3-1 to TRBJ2-3; 11 bases align to TRBD2. The germline V gene has CDR1 LGHDT and CDR2 YNNKEL (reference sequence). This CDR3 has 15 residues. J lost 5 bases, V lost 0 bases, and 1 base had no gene match. The CDR3 DNA sequence: TGTGCCAGCAGCCAAGACGGACTAGCGGGAGATACGCAGTATTTT. Protein: CASSQDGLAGDTQYF.

This sequence joins TRBV20-1 and TRBJ2-3; D is uncertain. CDR1 DFQATT and CDR2 SNEGSKA come from the germline V gene (reference sequence). V dropped 0 bases and J dropped 2 bases, with 9 bases sitting between them. The CDR3 loop spans 14 amino acids. The CDR3 sequence is CSARDGRVTDTQYF. CDR3 in DNA: TGCAGTGCTAGAGATGGACGGGTCACAGATACGCAGTATTTT.

The V call is TRBV6-1, the J call TRBJ2-2; D ambiguous. The germline V gene encodes CDR1 MNHNS and CDR2 SASEGT. The CDR3 sequence is 15 residues long. V lost 10 bases, J lost 1 base, and 16 bases lay in between. The chain's CDR3 is CAILDGPLNTGELFF. In DNA, the CDR3 is TGTGCCATCTTAGACGGCCCACTGAACACCGGGGAGCTGTTTTTT.

This clonotype has just a few counts. This sequence joins TRBV7-2 and TRBJ2-6; no reliable D call. V was pared by 4 bases and J by 4 bases, with 8 bases between. The germline V gene encodes CDR1 SGHTA and CDR2 FQGNSA. This CDR3 is 14 amino acids long. The CDR3: CASSSHSGANVLTF. CDR3 nucleotides: TGTGCCAGCAGCTCCCACTCAGGGGCCAACGTCCTGACTTTC.

The chain carries TRBV5-1 and TRBJ2-5; possibly TRBD2 for D (5 bases). Trimming removed 0 bases at V and 3 bases at J, with 9 bases between. The CDR3 runs to 14 residues. Germline assignment: CDR1 SGHRS and CDR2 YFSETQ. The DNA of the CDR3 is TGCGCCAGCAGCTTGGATCGGACTGAAGAGACCCAGTACTTC. It yields the protein CASSLDRTEETQYF.

This clonotype has more than one count but fewer than ten. The chain employs TRBV5-1 and TRBJ2-3; D is unresolved. V was cut by 2 bases and J by 5 bases, with 12 bases left in between. In germline, CDR1 is SGHRS, CDR2 YFSETQ. This CDR3 spans 14 amino acids. The CDR3 protein is CASSFPGEIDTQYF. Here the CDR3 DNA reads TGCGCCAGCAGCTTTCCAGGCGAAATAGATACGCAGTATTTT.

This clonotype was detected ten times or more. The rearrangement uses TRBV5-1 and TRBJ2-2; D gene unclear. Per the germline V gene, CDR1 is SGHRS and CDR2 is YFSETQ. V was clipped by 1 base and J by 6 bases, with 1 base between them. The CDR3 extends over 11 amino acids. DNA of the CDR3: TGCGCCAGCAGCTTGCCCGGGGAGCTGTTTTTT. Protein product: CASSLPGELFF.

The chain joins TRBV5-5 to TRBJ2-6; no reliable D call. This CDR3 contains 16 residues. The ends were cut back, 0 bases at V and 1 base at J, with 8 bases in the middle. Germline loops: CDR1 SGHKS, CDR2 YYEKEE (reference sequence). CDR3 coding DNA: TGTGCCAGCAGCTTGGGGCCTGGGTCTGGGGCCAACGTCCTGACTTTC. It codes for CASSLGPGSGANVLTF.

This clonotype turned up a few times. The J gene is TRBJ1-1, the V gene TRBV20-1, with D possibly being TRBD1 (6 bases). The germline CDR1 and CDR2 sequences are DFQATT and SNEGSKA (reference sequence). Trimming took 0 bases from V and 10 from J, leaving 18 bases between them. CDR3 length equals 14 residues. The CDR3 here is CSARDNTGHRGAFF. DNA for the CDR3: TGCAGTGCTAGAGACAATACAGGGCATCGAGGAGCTTTCTTT.

The V call is TRBV5-1, the J call TRBJ1-5; the D is unclear. The germline V gene encodes CDR1 SGHRS and CDR2 YFSETQ. With 4 bases removed from V and 2 bases from J, the gap between germline ends came to 10 bases. CDR3 size: 14 residues. The CDR3 is CASSLMGGNQPQHF. Here the CDR3 DNA reads TGCGCCAGCAGCCTAATGGGTGGCAATCAGCCCCAGCATTTT.

Only a few counts were recorded for this clonotype. The chain combines TRBV6-2 or TRBV6-3 with TRBJ2-7; tentatively, D is TRBD2 (6 bases). This CDR3 contains 12 residues. CDR1 is MNHEY, CDR2 SVGEGT, per germline. The V end lost 5 bases, the J end lost 7 bases, and 12 bases lay between the germline ends. Here the CDR3 reads CASSGTSREQYF. In DNA, the CDR3 is TGTGCCAGCAGTGGGACTTCGAGGGAGCAGTACTTC.

The sample holds a few counts of this clonotype. One end of the junction fails to match germline, which may point to a read error. This rearrangement joins TRBV7-2 to TRBJ2-7; D may correspond to TRBD1 or TRBD2 (5 bases each). Germline V gene sequence: CDR1 SGHTA, CDR2 FQGNSA. There are 12 residues in the CDR3. The CDR3 DNA reads as TGTGCCAGCAGAGCCAACCCGGGACCGTTAAACTTC. Translating it yields CASRANPGPLNF.